The 27 T cell receptor beta chains below all came from one sample that was sequenced in a study of cytomegalovirus exposure and HLA in healthy donors. Amplification used 60 Vbeta primers and 13 Jbeta primers. TCRdb keeps only in-frame clones here, not all; method: immunoSEQ multiplex PCR. The table has roughly 290,000 clones, over 70% seen once. Sequenced material: PBMCs. These receptors all come from a girl aged 2-15 years in good health and CMV-seronegative.

This chain joins TRBV14 and TRBJ2-7; TRBD1 aligns across 8 bases. V lost 0 bases and J lost 3; bases outside the gene matches: 4. From germline, CDR1 is SGHDN and CDR2 FVKESK. This CDR3 region has 15 residues. DNA for the CDR3: TGTGCCAGCAGCCAAGAAGGTACAGGGGGCTACGAGCAGTACTTC. Translated, it gives CASSQEGTGGYEQYF.

The rearrangement joins TRBV19 to TRBJ1-2; weak D call: TRBD1 (5 bases). Germline CDR1 and CDR2: LNHDA and SQIVND (reference sequence). The ends were cut back, 3 bases at V and 8 bases at J, with 10 bases in the middle. The CDR3 is 12 residues long. CDR3 loop: CASSIQGRGYTF. CDR3 bases: TGTGCCAGTAGTATTCAGGGTCGCGGCTACACCTTC.

The V and J genes are TRBV2 and TRBJ1-6; no firm D call. CDR1 is SNHLY and CDR2 is FYNNEI in the germline V gene. The CDR3 has 10 residues. The V end was cut by 8 bases, the J end by 10 bases, with 6 bases between. The CDR3 loop is CASAGSPLHF. The DNA for the CDR3 is TGTGCCAGCGCGGGATCACCCCTCCACTTT.

CDR3 nucleotide sequence: TGCGCCAGCAGTGAGTTTTTTTCCTCCTATGGAGATGAGCAGTTCTTC. This translates into CASSEFFSSYGDEQFF. The chain has TRBV10-2 and TRBJ2-1; no definite D call. Looked up from germline, CDR1 is WSHSY and CDR2 is SAAADI. The CDR3 has 16 amino acids. The V and J ends lost 1 base and 8 bases respectively, with 18 bases between them.

V usage is TRBV18 and J usage is TRBJ2-7; 12 nucleotides agree with TRBD1. Germline loops: CDR1 KGHSH, CDR2 LQKENI. The ends lost 4 bases at V and 6 bases at J; junction bases unmatched: 4. CDR3 length: 14 residues. The CDR3: CASSLGQGAGEQYF. The CDR3 DNA sequence: TGTGCCAGCTCACTGGGACAGGGGGCCGGCGAGCAGTACTTC.

V and J are TRBV7-2 and TRBJ1-4; no clear D. This CDR3 is built from 15 residues. Trimming took 8 bases from V and 8 from J, leaving 21 bases between them. The germline CDR1 and CDR2 sequences are SGHTA and FQGNSA. CDR3 residues: CASAPSGIEYEKLFF. CDR3 DNA sequence: TGTGCCAGCGCCCCCTCGGGGATCGAGTACGAAAAACTGTTTTTT.

The chain joins TRBV29-1 to TRBJ1-2; perhaps TRBD1 as D (6 bases). Germline V gene data show CDR1 as SQVTM and CDR2 as ANQGSEA. CDR3 length: 12 amino acids. Deletions cut 7 bases from V and 4 bases from J, with 13 bases between. CDR3 in amino acids: CSASGQSYGYTF. The DNA of the CDR3 is TGCAGCGCCTCCGGACAGTCCTATGGCTACACCTTC.

The chain links TRBV19 to TRBJ2-2, with D possibly TRBD2 on 5 matching bases. The CDR3 is made up of 14 amino acids. Trimming pared 10 bases from V and 4 bases from J, leaving 16 bases between. Germline-derived CDR1 and CDR2 are LNHDA and SQIVND (reference sequence). The CDR3 loop reads CATTPGGSTGELFF. The CDR3 DNA reads TGTGCCACCACACCTGGAGGTAGCACCGGGGAGCTGTTTTTT. Based on the CDR3 plus reference TRBV19 and TRBJ2-2, the full variable domain is DGGITQSPKYLFRKEGQNVTLSCEQNLNHDAMYWYRQDPGQGLRLIYYSQIVNDFQKGDIAEGYSVSREKKESFPLTVTSAQKNPTAFYLCATTPGGSTGELFFGEGSRLTVL.

The chain employs TRBV30 and TRBJ1-3, with D possibly matching TRBD1 (6 bases). The germline gives CDR1 GTSNPN, CDR2 SVGIG (reference sequence). The CDR3 totals 14 residues. Trimming removed 5 bases at V and 0 bases at J, with 11 bases between. CDR3 DNA: TGTGCCTGGGGGAGGGGGGGCTCTGGAAACACCATATATTTT. Residues: CAWGRGGSGNTIYF.

The table lists this clone with a few counts. The chain has TRBV25-1 and TRBJ1-1; no clear D. With 9 bases removed from V and 1 base from J, the gap between germline ends came to 9 bases. CDR3 size: 12 residues. Germline-derived CDR1 and CDR2 are MGHDK and SYGVNS. The CDR3 here is CARETANTEAFF. The CDR3 DNA follows: TGTGCCAGGGAAACAGCGAACACTGAAGCTTTCTTT.

This clone was observed a single time. This chain joins TRBV4-1 and TRBJ2-7; TRBD2 aligns across 9 bases. In germline, CDR1 is MGHRA, CDR2 YSYEKL. The CDR3 has 15 amino acids. J was trimmed by 2 bases and V by 1 base; bases with no gene match: 3. This chain's CDR3 is CASSQGLAVTYEQYF. CDR3 in DNA: TGCGCCAGCAGCCAAGGACTAGCGGTTACCTACGAGCAGTACTTC.

In its sample, this clone was seen a few times. The chain is built from TRBV25-1 and TRBJ1-2; perhaps TRBD1 as D (6 bases). The CDR3 covers 16 residues. Trimming removed 2 bases at V and 2 bases at J, with 15 bases between. Per the germline V gene, CDR1 is MGHDK and CDR2 is SYGVNS. CDR3 loop: CASSEPWAGENYGYTF. DNA for the CDR3: TGTGCCAGCAGTGAACCTTGGGCAGGGGAAAACTATGGCTACACCTTC.

The rearrangement links TRBV19 to TRBJ1-1, with a possible D match to TRBD1 (5 bases). Germline loops: CDR1 LNHDA, CDR2 SQIVND (reference sequence). Trimming pared 7 bases from V and 4 bases from J, leaving 13 bases between. CDR3 size: 13 residues. This CDR3 reads CASIHRIGTEAFF. CDR3 nucleotides: TGTGCCAGTATCCACAGGATTGGCACTGAAGCTTTCTTT.

The chain is built from TRBV10-3 and TRBJ2-1; possibly TRBD1 for D (6 bases). V was pared by 0 bases and J by 6 bases, with 9 bases between. The CDR3 totals 14 residues. Looked up from germline, CDR1 is ENHRY and CDR2 is SYGVKD. The CDR3 sequence is CAISESDSFNEQFF. CDR3 nucleotides: TGTGCCATCAGTGAGTCGGACAGCTTCAATGAGCAGTTCTTC.

This clone has only a few counts. V gene TRBV15 combines with J gene TRBJ2-7, with a weak D call TRBD1 (5 bases). This CDR3 has 15 residues. Trimming cost V 4 bases and J 2 bases, with 15 bases left between them. From germline, CDR1 is LNHNV and CDR2 YYDKDF (reference sequence). For the CDR3, the DNA is TGTGCCACCAGCATGCGGTCAGGGCTTCCCTACGAGCAGTACTTC. Translation gives CATSMRSGLPYEQYF. Full variable domain (rest looked up from reference TRBV15 and TRBJ2-7): DAMVIQNPRYQVTQFGKPVTLSCSQTLNHNVMYWYQQKSSQAPKLLFHYYDKDFNNEADTPDNFQSRRPNTSFCFLDIRSPGLGDTAMYLCATSMRSGLPYEQYFGPGTRLTVT.

The V and J genes are TRBV27 and TRBJ1-2, with 8 bases fitting TRBD1. J lost 4 bases, V lost 1 base, and 11 bases had no gene match. The CDR3 spans 17 residues. In germline, CDR1 is MNHEY, CDR2 SMNVEV (reference sequence). The CDR3 protein is CASSLYGQGTLSYGYTF. The CDR3 bases are TGTGCCAGCAGTTTATACGGACAGGGAACTCTTTCCTATGGCTACACCTTC.

Of note for this clone: An end of the junction differs from the germline gene, which may be a read error. The V gene is TRBV9, the J gene TRBJ2-6, with 7 bases that match TRBD1. The CDR3 spans 20 residues. Germline CDR1 SGDLS, CDR2 YYNGEE. CDR3 region: CASSEPFTGQRRSRANVLTF. For the CDR3, the DNA is TGTGCCAGCAGCGAGCCATTCACGGGACAGCGTCGCTCTAGGGCCAACGTCCTGACTTTC.

The chain uses TRBV10-3 and TRBJ1-1, with TRBD1 matching over 7 bases. Germline V gene lookup returns CDR1 ENHRY and CDR2 SYGVKD. This CDR3 region has 14 residues. The J segment lost 5 bases and the V segment lost 0 bases, leaving 3 bases of the junction unmatched. The CDR3 nucleotides are TGTGCCATCAGTGAGTCAGGGACAGATACTGAAGCTTTCTTT. This sequence encodes CAISESGTDTEAFF.

The count of this clone is one. The J gene is TRBJ2-1, the V gene TRBV7-8; 7 nucleotides line up with TRBD2. There are 18 residues in the CDR3. The germline CDR1 and CDR2 sequences are SGHVS and FQNEAQ. With 5 bases clipped from V and 0 bases from J, the junction kept 13 bases outside the gene matches. The CDR3 region is CASSPNSAGVYSYNEQFF. The CDR3 bases are TGTGCCAGCAGCCCAAATAGTGCGGGGGTTTACTCCTACAATGAGCAGTTCTTC.

This rearrangement joins TRBV4-2 to TRBJ1-5, with D perhaps TRBD1 (5 bases). Looked up from germline, CDR1 is LGHNA and CDR2 is YNFKEQ. V was shortened by 0 bases and J by 4 bases, with 13 bases between the two germline ends. The CDR3 extends over 16 amino acids. CDR3 residues: CASSQDFWQGNQPQHF. The CDR3 coding sequence is TGTGCCAGCAGCCAAGATTTTTGGCAGGGTAATCAGCCCCAGCATTTT.

The V call is TRBV7-8, the J call TRBJ1-1, with TRBD1 identical over 7 bases. The CDR3 runs 13 residues. Germline loops: CDR1 SGHVS, CDR2 FQNEAQ. Germline trimming cut 3 bases from V and 7 bases from J; bases unmatched to any gene: 5. The CDR3, as DNA: TGTGCCAGCAGCTTTGACAGGGTTAATGAAGCTTTCTTT. It translates to CASSFDRVNEAFF.

This clone has more than one count but fewer than ten. The rearrangement joins TRBV19 to TRBJ1-1; TRBD1 might be the D (6 bases). CDR1 and CDR2 from the germline V gene are LNHDA and SQIVND (reference sequence). Trimming left V 3 bases short and J 2 bases short, with 16 bases between. The length of the CDR3 is 16 residues. The CDR3 spells CASSIPSGTSNTEAFF. The CDR3 coding sequence is TGTGCCAGTAGTATTCCATCCGGGACATCCAACACTGAAGCTTTCTTT.

This clone has just a few counts. The chain recombines TRBV7-6 with TRBJ2-2; TRBD2 matches at 9 bases. The V gene end was trimmed by 5 bases and the J gene end by 6 bases; junction bases not matched to a gene: 10. Germline lookup yields CDR1 SGHVS and CDR2 FNYEAQ. There are 16 residues in the CDR3. The CDR3 nucleotides are TGTGCCAGCAGCAGAGACGGCGGGGGGGCCCCCGGGGAGCTGTTTTTT. Its protein is CASSRDGGGAPGELFF. The full variable domain, in which reference TRBV7-6 and TRBJ2-2 provide the parts outside the CDR3, is GAGVSQSPRYKVTKRGQDVALRCDPISGHVSLYWYRQALGQGPEFLTYFNYEAQQDKSGLPNDRFSAERPEGSISTLTIQRTEQRDSAMYRCASSRDGGGAPGELFFGEGSRLTVL.

The chain carries TRBV6-5 and TRBJ1-3; the D is unclear. The germline V gene has CDR1 MNHEY and CDR2 SVGAGI. This CDR3 region has 13 residues. The germline V and J ends were trimmed by 4 bases and 4 bases, with 8 bases remaining between them. In nucleotides, the CDR3 is TGTGCCAGCAGTTCCCTCGCGGGAAACACCATATATTTT. The encoded protein is CASSSLAGNTIYF.

The rearrangement links TRBV2 to TRBJ1-4; no clear D. Trimming pared 6 bases from V and 8 bases from J, leaving 10 bases between. This CDR3 spans 12 amino acids. The germline V gene encodes CDR1 SNHLY and CDR2 FYNNEI. The CDR3 spells CASRLGGEKLFF. CDR3 coding DNA: TGTGCCAGCAGGTTGGGAGGGGAAAAACTGTTTTTT.

The V call is TRBV10-1, the J call TRBJ2-3; the match to TRBD1 covers 12 bases. This CDR3 comprises 17 residues. With 3 bases clipped from V and 4 bases from J, the junction kept 8 bases outside the gene matches. From germline, CDR1 is WNHNN and CDR2 SYGVQD (reference sequence). This CDR3 reads CASSDWDRGRDPDTQYF. The CDR3 DNA sequence: TGCGCCAGCAGTGACTGGGACAGGGGGCGAGACCCAGATACGCAGTATTTT.

The chain has TRBV28 and TRBJ1-3; 8 bases are a match to TRBD1. Germline CDR1 and CDR2: MDHEN and SYDVKM. The CDR3 sequence is 14 residues long. V dropped 7 bases and J dropped 4; count of bases not matched to a gene: 6. The CDR3 loop reads CASTTTGAGNTIYF. The CDR3 nucleotides are TGTGCCAGCACCACGACAGGGGCCGGAAACACCATATATTTT.